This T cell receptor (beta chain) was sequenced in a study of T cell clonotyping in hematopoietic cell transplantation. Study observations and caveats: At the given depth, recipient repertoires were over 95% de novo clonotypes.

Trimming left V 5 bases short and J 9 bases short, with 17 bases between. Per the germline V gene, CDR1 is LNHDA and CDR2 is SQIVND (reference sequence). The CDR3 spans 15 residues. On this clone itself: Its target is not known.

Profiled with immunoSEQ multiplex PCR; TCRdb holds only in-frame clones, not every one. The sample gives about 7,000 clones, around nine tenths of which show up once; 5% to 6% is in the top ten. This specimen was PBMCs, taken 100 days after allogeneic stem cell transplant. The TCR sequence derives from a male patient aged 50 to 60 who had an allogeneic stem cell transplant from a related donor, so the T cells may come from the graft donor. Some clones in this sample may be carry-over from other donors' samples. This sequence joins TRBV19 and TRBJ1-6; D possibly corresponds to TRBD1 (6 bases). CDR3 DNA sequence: TGTGCCAGTAGTCATGGGGGGCCTACGACTTCACCCCTCCACTTT. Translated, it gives CASSHGGPTTSPLHF.